This T cell receptor (beta chain) appears in the sequencing data of a study of cytomegalovirus exposure and HLA in healthy donors. Regarding the study as a whole: Most TCR sequences proved rare, with some public TCRs found in many donors.

Profiling relied on immunoSEQ multiplex PCR, and the TCRdb table lists in-frame clones only, not all of them. The sample includes under 300,000 clones, roughly 89% seen only once; the top ten take 0.3% to 0.4%. As concerns this clone: Antigen specificity is unknown.

Trimming removed 2 bases at V and 0 bases at J, with 11 bases between. Germline CDR1 LGHNA, CDR2 YSLEER. CDR3 length equals 17 residues. V is TRBV4-3 and J is TRBJ2-6; no reliable D call. This TCR was recovered from a woman between 18 and 29 years old in good health and CMV-seronegative. Specimen: PBMCs. As DNA, the CDR3 is TGCGCCAGCAGCCAACAACCCAAGAGCTCTGGGGCCAACGTCCTGACTTTC. Protein: CASSQQPKSSGANVLTF.